The 9 T cell receptor beta chains below all came from one sample that was sequenced in a study of blood T cell repertoires in COVID-19. The protocol was immunoSEQ multiplex PCR, while the TCRdb copy is restricted to in-frame clones and leaves out a portion. This table has about 320,000 clones, around 90% appearing once. The source material was PBMCs or T cells enriched from blood (not recorded which). These receptors originate from a man aged 60 to 75 who had recovered from COVID-19.

V gene TRBV5-1 combines with J gene TRBJ2-2; D remains ambiguous. CDR1 SGHRS and CDR2 YFSETQ come from the germline V gene. This CDR3 spans 14 amino acids. The V and J ends lost 4 bases and 2 bases respectively, with 9 bases between them. The CDR3 protein is CASSSGPNTGELFF. DNA of the CDR3: TGCGCCAGCAGCAGTGGGCCCAACACCGGGGAGCTGTTTTTT.

The chain links TRBV5-1 to TRBJ1-6, with TRBD1 as a possible D gene (6 bases). Germline V gene lookup returns CDR1 SGHRS and CDR2 YFSETQ. V dropped 7 bases and J dropped 8 bases, with 19 bases sitting between them. This CDR3 contains 15 residues. The DNA for the CDR3 is TGCGCCAGCGCAACGAACAGGGCCCGGGATTCACCCCTCCACTTT. This gives the protein CASATNRARDSPLHF.

With regard to this clone: Mismatch with germline at one junction end may stem from a read error. The chain is built from TRBV19 and TRBJ2-1, with D unclear. This CDR3 region has 16 residues. Looked up from germline, CDR1 is LNHDA and CDR2 is SQIVND (reference sequence). CDR3 loop: CASSIVDFGSSNEQFF. CDR3 nucleotide sequence: TGTGCCAGTAGTATAGTGGATTTCGGGTCCTCCAATGAGCAGTTCTTC.

The V gene is TRBV3-1 (or the pseudogene TRBV3-2), the J gene TRBJ2-1; TRBD1 matches at 9 bases. The germline CDR1 and CDR2 sequences are LGHDT and YNNKEL (reference sequence). V dropped 4 bases and J dropped 4; count of bases not matched to a gene: 8. The CDR3 length is 16 residues. This chain's CDR3 is CASSRGGQGRYNEQFF. The DNA for the CDR3 is TGTGCCAGCAGCCGGGGTGGACAGGGGAGATACAATGAGCAGTTCTTC.

The count of this clone is one. CDR3 sequence: CASSQPRDRDQYNEQFF. The CDR3 DNA is TGTGCCAGCAGCCAACCCAGAGACAGGGACCAATACAATGAGCAGTTCTTC. The chain carries TRBV7-2 and TRBJ2-1, with TRBD1 identical over 7 bases. The CDR3 runs to 17 residues. Germline V CDR1 and CDR2: SGHTA, FQGNSA. Losses at the gene ends were 5 bases for V and 4 bases for J; bases not matched to a gene: 14.

As for this clone: The same CDR3 can be traced to other DNA sequences in this sample. V gene TRBV5-1 combines with J gene TRBJ2-5; no reliable D call. V was shortened by 4 bases and J by 4 bases, with 5 bases between the two germline ends. The CDR3 sequence is 11 residues long. The germline V gene encodes CDR1 SGHRS and CDR2 YFSETQ. The CDR3 loop is CASSAGETQYF. CDR3 DNA sequence: TGCGCCAGCAGCGCAGGAGAGACCCAGTACTTC.

The V gene is TRBV29-1, the J gene TRBJ2-5; TRBD1 aligns across 8 bases. V was clipped by 4 bases and J by 5 bases; unmatched bases: 6. The germline V gene encodes CDR1 SQVTM and CDR2 ANQGSEA. The CDR3 is 13 amino acids. This CDR3 reads CSVGTGKRETQYF. The DNA of the CDR3 is TGCAGCGTTGGGACAGGGAAGCGGGAGACCCAGTACTTC.

The chain recombines TRBV2 with TRBJ2-7; the D is unclear. Germline assignment: CDR1 SNHLY and CDR2 FYNNEI. The germline V and J ends were trimmed by 7 bases and 0 bases, with 16 bases remaining between them. The CDR3 runs 15 residues. This CDR3 reads CASKRLERSSYEQYF. The CDR3 coding sequence is TGTGCCAGCAAACGGCTTGAAAGGAGCTCCTACGAGCAGTACTTC. The variable domain in full, completed from reference TRBV2 and TRBJ2-7, reads EPEVTQTPSHQVTQMGQEVILRCVPISNHLYFYWYRQILGQKVEFLVSFYNNEISEKSEIFDDQFSVERPDGSNFTLKIRSTKLEDSAMYFCASKRLERSSYEQYFGPGTRLTVT.

At least ten counts were recorded for this clone. The V gene is TRBV30, the J gene TRBJ2-5; 7 bases agree with TRBD2. The ends lost 3 bases at V and 3 bases at J; junction bases unmatched: 10. Per the germline V gene, CDR1 is GTSNPN and CDR2 is SVGIG (reference sequence). The CDR3 runs 15 residues. CDR3 coding DNA: TGTGCCTGGAGGGCCGGGGACTACGCTAAAGAGACCCAGTACTTC. This encodes CAWRAGDYAKETQYF.